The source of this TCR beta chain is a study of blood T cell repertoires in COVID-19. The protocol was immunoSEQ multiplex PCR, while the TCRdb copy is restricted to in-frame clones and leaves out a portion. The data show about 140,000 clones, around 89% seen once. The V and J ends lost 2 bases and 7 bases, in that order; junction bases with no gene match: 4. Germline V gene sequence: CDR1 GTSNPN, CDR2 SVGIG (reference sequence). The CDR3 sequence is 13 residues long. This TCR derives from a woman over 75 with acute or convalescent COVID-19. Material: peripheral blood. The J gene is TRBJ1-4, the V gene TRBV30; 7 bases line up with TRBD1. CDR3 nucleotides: TGTGCCTGGAGTAGGGGGCGAGGTGAAAAACTGTTTTTT. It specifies CAWSRGRGEKLFF.